Listed here are 20 T cell receptor beta chains from one sample, sequenced in a study of cytomegalovirus exposure and HLA in healthy donors. The primer mix had 60 Vbeta and 13 Jbeta primers. Here immunoSEQ multiplex PCR was the method, and the copy in TCRdb shows in-frame clones only, minus some. The sample includes some 110,000 clones, more than 75% seen only once; the top ten take 3% to 4.5%. Sequencing was performed on PBMCs. These receptors were obtained from a man aged 40-50 years in good health and CMV-seronegative.

In its sample, this clone was seen once. The V and J genes are TRBV11-3 and TRBJ2-3; D might be TRBD2 (5 bases). Germline CDR1 reads SGHNT; CDR2 reads YENEEA. This CDR3 contains 15 residues. The V and J ends lost 5 bases and 1 base respectively, with 13 bases between them. This CDR3 reads CASSPGRIGTDTQYF. CDR3 sequence (DNA): TGTGCCAGCAGCCCGGGGAGAATCGGCACAGATACGCAGTATTTT.

The genes are TRBV20-1 and TRBJ1-2, with D maybe TRBD1 (5 bases). Deletions cut 7 bases from V and 8 bases from J, with 14 bases between. CDR1 and CDR2 (germline): DFQATT, SNEGSKA (reference sequence). The CDR3 contains 11 residues. The CDR3: CSGTGTGGYTF. The CDR3 DNA follows: TGCAGTGGAACGGGGACTGGCGGCTACACCTTC.

This sequence joins TRBV29-1 and TRBJ2-6; D unresolved. Germline CDR1 reads SQVTM; CDR2 reads ANQGSEA. There are 13 residues in the CDR3. V gave up 4 bases and J gave up 0 bases, with 4 bases separating them. The CDR3 region is CSVGRSGANVLTF. In nucleotides, the CDR3 is TGCAGCGTTGGTCGCTCTGGGGCCAACGTCCTGACTTTC.

V gene TRBV11-3 combines with J gene TRBJ1-1, with D uncertain. The V end lost 0 bases, the J end lost 1 base, and 3 bases lay between the germline ends. The germline gives CDR1 SGHNT, CDR2 YENEEA. This CDR3 region has 13 residues. The CDR3 nucleotides are TGTGCCAGCAGCTTAGAGGCGAACACTGAAGCTTTCTTT. It is translated as CASSLEANTEAFF.

The rearrangement joins TRBV27 to TRBJ2-5; 7 bases fit TRBD2. The germline V gene has CDR1 MNHEY and CDR2 SMNVEV (reference sequence). Trimming took 3 bases from V and 0 from J; bases not matched to a gene: 4. This CDR3 has 15 residues. The CDR3 protein is CASSFSGGDQETQYF. The CDR3 bases are TGTGCCAGCAGTTTCTCTGGGGGGGACCAAGAGACCCAGTACTTC.

The chain joins TRBV2 to TRBJ2-5, with a weak D call TRBD1 (5 bases). The CDR3 is 15 amino acids. The germline gives CDR1 SNHLY, CDR2 FYNNEI. The V end lost 6 bases, the J end lost 3 bases, and 17 bases lay between the germline ends. CDR3 protein: CASSPNRPREETQYF. The CDR3 nucleotides read TGTGCCAGCAGCCCTAATCGACCCAGGGAAGAGACCCAGTACTTC.

The chain uses TRBV5-4 and TRBJ1-1; a weak D match, TRBD1 (5 bases). CDR3 length: 12 amino acids. V was clipped by 4 bases and J by 6 bases, with 10 bases between them. Germline CDR1 reads SGHNT; CDR2 reads YYREEE (reference sequence). The CDR3 bases are TGTGCCAGCAGCGCGCAGGGTCCTGAAGCTTTCTTT. Amino acid sequence: CASSAQGPEAFF.

This sequence joins TRBV6-5 and TRBJ2-1; TRBD2 matches 13 bases. This CDR3 comprises 14 residues. The germline gives CDR1 MNHEY, CDR2 SVGAGI. Trimming took 6 bases from V and 13 from J; bases not matched to a gene: 9. CDR3: CASRSRLAGGPQFF. The CDR3 DNA reads TGTGCCAGCAGAAGTAGACTAGCGGGGGGCCCCCAGTTCTTC.

V and J are TRBV9 and TRBJ2-2; perhaps TRBD1 as D (6 bases). The CDR3 extends over 17 amino acids. The germline V and J ends were trimmed by 0 bases and 4 bases, with 16 bases remaining between them. CDR1 and CDR2 (germline): SGDLS, YYNGEE. Here the CDR3 DNA reads TGTGCCAGCAGCGTAGGAGGGGCCCAGGGGATCACCGGGGAGCTGTTTTTT. Translating gives CASSVGGAQGITGELFF.

V and J are TRBV29-1 and TRBJ2-5; the match to TRBD1 covers 7 bases. Germline V gives CDR1 SQVTM, CDR2 ANQGSEA. The J segment lost 7 bases and the V segment lost 4 bases, leaving 3 bases of the junction unmatched. The CDR3 sequence is 11 residues long. The chain's CDR3 is CSVGPGGTQYF. CDR3 in DNA: TGCAGCGTTGGGCCAGGGGGGACCCAGTACTTC. Full variable domain (remainder filled in from reference TRBV29-1 and TRBJ2-5): SAVISQKPSRDICQRGTSLTIQCQVDSQVTMMFWYRQQPGQSLTLIATANQGSEATYESGFVIDKFPISRPNLTFSTLTVSNMSPEDSSIYLCSVGPGGTQYFGPGTRLLVL.

The V gene is TRBV6-1, the J gene TRBJ1-1; the D is unclear. Trimming cost V 2 bases and J 5 bases, with 9 bases left between them. The CDR3 covers 13 residues. The germline V gene encodes CDR1 MNHNS and CDR2 SASEGT. In DNA, the CDR3 is TGTGCCAGCAGTGAATATTCGGGAACTGAAGCTTTCTTT. This codes for CASSEYSGTEAFF.

The rearrangement uses TRBV25-1 and TRBJ2-7, with D perhaps TRBD1 (6 bases). V lost 6 bases and J 3 bases, leaving 6 bases between the germline ends. The CDR3 has 11 residues. Germline assignment: CDR1 MGHDK and CDR2 SYGVNS. The chain's CDR3 is CASSRGYEQYF. DNA of the CDR3: TGTGCCAGCAGCAGGGGCTACGAGCAGTACTTC.

The chain combines TRBV19 with TRBJ1-2, with 9 bases aligning to TRBD1. Germline lookup yields CDR1 LNHDA and CDR2 SQIVND (reference sequence). Unmatched junction bases numbered 16, after V lost 10 bases and J lost 4 bases. The CDR3 is 16 residues long. This chain's CDR3 is CATETGTGSFSYGYTF. The CDR3 DNA follows: TGTGCCACAGAAACCGGGACAGGGAGTTTTAGCTATGGCTACACCTTC. The full variable domain, in which reference TRBV19 and TRBJ1-2 provide the parts outside the CDR3, is DGGITQSPKYLFRKEGQNVTLSCEQNLNHDAMYWYRQDPGQGLRLIYYSQIVNDFQKGDIAEGYSVSREKKESFPLTVTSAQKNPTAFYLCATETGTGSFSYGYTFGSGTRLTVV.

The chain recombines TRBV23-1 with TRBJ2-5, with TRBD2 identical over 8 bases. TRBV23-1 is an ORF, with its function uncertain. The CDR3 has 16 residues. J gave up 0 bases and V 6 bases, and 9 bases lay outside the gene matches. This chain's CDR3 is CASSPGSGGHQETQYF. The CDR3 nucleotides read TGCGCCAGCAGCCCTGGCAGCGGGGGACACCAAGAGACCCAGTACTTC.

This clone is medium-sized. The V gene is TRBV5-6, the J gene TRBJ2-7, with D possibly matching TRBD2 (5 bases). From germline, CDR1 is SGHDT and CDR2 YYEEEE. This CDR3 is 15 amino acids long. Trimming pared 4 bases from V and 2 bases from J, leaving 16 bases between. CDR3 DNA: TGTGCCAGCAGCGAAGCTCCGGGAAGAGCCTACGAGCAGTACTTC. Translating gives CASSEAPGRAYEQYF.

V is TRBV18 and J is TRBJ2-3; perhaps TRBD1 as D (6 bases). Germline CDR1 KGHSH, CDR2 LQKENI. The V end lost 3 bases, the J end lost 4 bases, and 11 bases lay between the germline ends. The CDR3 extends over 14 amino acids. CDR3 protein: CASSPLDSSDTQYF. As DNA, the CDR3 is TGTGCCAGCTCACCGCTGGACAGTTCAGATACGCAGTATTTT.

The chain has TRBV7-2 and TRBJ2-2; D possibly corresponds to TRBD1 (6 bases). This CDR3 has 18 residues. Germline CDR1 and CDR2: SGHTA and FQGNSA. Between the trimmed V and J ends, which lost 2 bases and 2 bases, there was a span of 18 bases. DNA for the CDR3: TGTGCCAGCAGCTTATATTATCGTCGGACAGTAAACACCGGGGAGCTGTTTTTT. The encoded protein is CASSLYYRRTVNTGELFF.

The chain has TRBV5-4 and TRBJ1-2, with 9 bases that match TRBD1. The CDR3 loop spans 15 amino acids. V lost 7 bases, J lost 6 bases, and 13 bases stayed unmatched. CDR1 and CDR2 (germline): SGHNT, YYREEE (reference sequence). CDR3 in amino acids: CASGGSGDRVNGYTF. CDR3 DNA sequence: TGTGCCAGCGGGGGGAGTGGGGACAGGGTCAATGGCTACACCTTC. The entire variable domain, with the rest obtained from reference TRBV5-4 and TRBJ1-2, is as follows: ETGVTQSPTHLIKTRGQQVTLRCSSQSGHNTVSWYQQALGQGPQFIFQYYREEENGRGNFPPRFSGLQFPNYSSELNVNALELDDSALYLCASGGSGDRVNGYTFGSGTRLTVV.

The chain carries TRBV15 and TRBJ2-1; D unresolved. The CDR3 is 15 amino acids. V shed 0 bases and J shed 0 bases, with 6 bases lying between them. CDR1 is LNHNV and CDR2 is YYDKDF in the germline V gene (reference sequence). DNA for the CDR3: TGTGCCACCAGCAGAGAAGGCGGCTCCTACAATGAGCAGTTCTTC. It encodes CATSREGGSYNEQFF. The complete variable domain, with remaining parts taken from reference TRBV15 and TRBJ2-1, reads DAMVIQNPRYQVTQFGKPVTLSCSQTLNHNVMYWYQQKSSQAPKLLFHYYDKDFNNEADTPDNFQSRRPNTSFCFLDIRSPGLGDTAMYLCATSREGGSYNEQFFGPGTRLTVL.

This clone appeared once. The chain couples TRBV6-1 to TRBJ1-2, with a tentative D call TRBD1 (6 bases). V gave up 1 base and J gave up 11 bases, with 17 bases separating them. The CDR3 has 14 residues. Germline assignment: CDR1 MNHNS and CDR2 SASEGT. The CDR3 DNA is TGTGCCAGCAGTGAAGTGACACTGGGGGCTATGTACACCTTC. It is translated as CASSEVTLGAMYTF.